This TCR beta chain was profiled in a study of blood T cell repertoires in COVID-19. About the research overall: Samples of COVID-19 (acute and convalescent) were obtained from the United States, Italy and Spain. PBMCs, B-cell-depleted T cells, or T cells were the source of the cDNA or gDNA that made up the material.

The CDR3 has 15 residues. V was shortened by 7 bases and J by 7 bases, with 22 bases between the two germline ends. CDR1 and CDR2 (germline): LNHDA, SQIVND (reference sequence). Original analysis: Estimation of nucleated cell counts relied on the amplification of reference gene primers. Produced via immunoSEQ multiplex PCR; TCRdb's table is partial and in-frame only. The DNA was the basis for D and trimming; V, J and clone size are from that table. The sample contains about 240,000 clones, 82% of which appear only once. The material sequenced was peripheral blood. The source of this sequence is a woman of 80 years or more with COVID-19, enrolled during active disease. The V and J genes are TRBV19 and TRBJ1-2; D possibly corresponds to TRBD1 (6 bases). The CDR3 spells CASIPRGGASGGYTF. The CDR3 bases are TGTGCCAGTATCCCTAGAGGGGGGGCCAGTGGTGGCTACACCTTC.